This T cell receptor (beta chain) was profiled in a study of T cell responses to AZD1222 COVID-19 vaccine. Points from the study as a whole: Unmutated variant regions reportedly attract nearly half of all spike-specific TCRs. Among vaccine-associated CD4 TCRs, coverage spanned spike, with dominance at 160-218 and 743-854.

This clone was observed a single time. Its target is not known. This CDR3 has 19 residues. V was pared by 4 bases and J by 0 bases, with 17 bases of the junction left unmatched. CDR1 is SGHVS and CDR2 is FQNEAQ in the germline V gene. Sequenced by immunoSEQ multiplex PCR; TCRdb stores in-frame clones only, minus some. The data contain over 100,000 clones, 75% to 90% of them seen just once; the ten biggest clones take up 2.4%. Sequenced here: peripheral blood, sampled on day 0 of AZD1222 vaccination. The chain joins TRBV7-8 to TRBJ1-2; the match to TRBD1 covers 7 bases. The origin of this receptor is an adult in good health. CDR3: CASSSWTGPTGHPNYGYTF. CDR3 nucleotide sequence: TGTGCCAGCAGCTCGTGGACAGGCCCGACGGGACACCCTAACTATGGCTACACCTTC. Based on the CDR3 plus reference TRBV7-8 and TRBJ1-2, the full variable domain is GAGVSQSPRYKVAKRGQDVALRCDPISGHVSLFWYQQALGQGPEFLTYFQNEAQLDKSGLPSDRFFAERPEGSVSTLKIQRTQQEDSAVYLCASSSWTGPTGHPNYGYTFGSGTRLTVV.